This T cell receptor (beta chain) was documented in a study of shared clonotypes between healthy human individuals (dated by TCRdb to 2018 to 2021). Context from the whole study: Two women and a few men aged 18 to 49 years were included in the cohort. For each donor, CD4 naive and CD4 memory were each run on three plates, CD8 naive on two plates, and CD8 memory on one plate. To estimate repertoire size and how much clonotypes are shared between individuals, the study performed deep sequencing of blood TCR repertoires from a handful of healthy adults. Different laboratories and diverse techniques were used to prepare libraries and sequence TCR repertoires, to increase sequencing depth and limit assay-specific biases. Each donor's leukapheresis produced roughly between about 0.8 and 10 billion PBMCs. Overall results and qualifications from the work: The genetic and exposure-history diversity represented was limited by the small number of donors. Naive subsets generally had larger estimated clonotype richness than memory subsets. Even with the large sequencing depth, rarefaction of the sorted-subset datasets indicated that sequencing was incomplete. Sharing across a handful of donors was observed for around 5% of naive CD4, around 3.5% of naive CD8, 2.3% of memory CD4, and 0.4% of memory CD8 clonotypes. Clonotypes shared by all four sorted-subset donors showed higher generation probabilities than non-shared clonotypes. Pairwise subsampling indicated that sequencing depth was expected to affect the degree of clonotype sharing among donors. Sampling was limited to blood, and TCR repertoires in tissue likely differ from TCR repertoires in blood.

For this clone: Its specific antigen is unknown. No base quality information exists; no much larger clone differs at one position.

The donors were healthy, HIV-negative adults who had no recently reported acute infections or vaccinations. Only Caucasian adults living in Nashville, Tennessee, USA were represented among the donors. Magnetic negative selection was used to enrich CD4+ T cells, after which naive cells were positively selected on CD45RA and the negative fraction became the memory subset. Blood was collected by leukapheresis, and PBMCs were isolated by Ficoll-Histopaque density gradient centrifugation and then cryopreserved in liquid nitrogen vapor phase. Analytical flow cytometry was used to check the purity and quantity of each magnetically sorted T cell population. Genomic DNA was isolated from every sorted fraction and measured by UV absorbance on a Nanodrop 2000c. TCR CDR3 regions were amplified from genomic DNA by multiplex PCR using the deep immunoSEQ assay. For each cell subset, the extracted genomic DNA was distributed evenly across all wells of several immunoSEQ 96-well plates, and each plate served as one replicate. For sorted subsets, about 220 ng of genomic DNA, equivalent to roughly 33,000 T cell genomes, went into each replicate PCR. The purified libraries were quantified using a Qubit 3.0 fluorometer, sized with a Bioanalyzer 2100, and then quantified again using the KAPA Library Quantification kit. Every immunoSEQ 96-well plate was sequenced on a dedicated single-read 150-cycle Illumina NextSeq 550 flow cell. The study's processing was this. The immunoSEQ output contained only junctional sequences without quality scores, so filtering could not match that applied to full-length reads. To assign V/J genes and CDR3, sequences were annotated using PyIR, a Python wrapper for IgBLAST v1.9, with IMGT germline references. Reads were filtered out if the reads had weak V/J assignments (E-value above 1e-6), no CDR3, stop codons, out-of-frame junctions, or ambiguous translated residues. V3J clonotypes were defined by identical inferred V gene, J gene, and CDR3 amino acid sequence. Percentage overlap between repertoires was computed as shared unique clonotypes divided by the size of the smaller repertoire. Repertoire richness was assessed with RTK rarefaction, the Chao1 estimator, and Recon v2.1 estimates of unobserved clonotypes. Generation probabilities for all TCRbeta clonotypes obtained by the gDNA method from a handful of donors were computed using OLGA. As stored in TCRdb, this immuneACCESS dataset retains in-frame rearrangements with V and J assigned. A fraction of the clones does not appear; measured against another copy, unresolved V genes explain less than half of the discrepancy, and the remainder lacks a known reason. D and trimming come from the DNA, and the V and J calls and clone size come from that table. The sample contains millions of clones, 95% of them found a single time. Jointly, the top ten make up 0.13% of the sample.

Unmatched junction bases come to 6, with V trimmed by 5 bases and J by 0 bases. The CDR3, from cysteine to phenylalanine, totals 15 residues. Of all the DNA, just the CDR3 is kept, 45 bases in frame from base 1. The germline V gene yields MDHEN for CDR1 and SYDVKM for CDR2. Sequenced material: naive CD4+ T cells sorted from blood. The sample's cell subset or site, from its label and the paper: CD45RA+ positively selected. The chain uses TRBV28 and TRBJ1-1, with 7 bases in between that match TRBD1. This receptor was identified in a man between 18 and 29 years old in good health. In nucleotides, the sequence is TGTGCCAGCAGTCCTAGGGACAGCCTGAACACTGAAGCTTTCTTT. It codes for CASSPRDSLNTEAFF.